The rows below give T cell receptor beta chains drawn from one sample of a study of T cell changes during pregnancy in multiple sclerosis. TCRdb's table, derived via immunoSEQ multiplex PCR, lists solely in-frame clones and lacks some. The sample has 71,000 or so clones, around 90% seen once. Specimen: peripheral blood, collected in the third trimester of pregnancy. Receptor source: a female donor with multiple sclerosis, enrolled in a pregnancy study. Each CDR3 is given with its conserved first and last residue. Fields, in order: J gene, V gene, D gene, clone size, CDR3 protein, CDR3 DNA. A D gene is named only where the DNA matches it firmly. Part of the rows lack a size; the others show once, few, many or a class for expanded clones.

J gene: TRBJ2-3
V gene: TRBV4-1
D gene: TRBD2
clone size: NA
CDR3 protein: CASSQLAGVVTDTQYF
CDR3 DNA: TGCGCCAGCAGCCAATTAGCGGGAGTGGTTACAGATACGCAGTATTTT

J gene: TRBJ2-7
V gene: TRBV11-2
D gene: TRBD2
clone size: NA
CDR3 protein: CASSLAAGNYEQYF
CDR3 DNA: TGTGCCAGCAGCTTAGCAGCGGGGAACTACGAGCAGTACTTC

J gene: TRBJ2-1
V gene: TRBV18
D gene: TRBD1
clone size: NA
CDR3 protein: CASSPRQGSHNEQFF
CDR3 DNA: TGTGCCAGCTCACCAAGACAGGGATCGCACAATGAGCAGTTCTTC

J gene: TRBJ2-2
V gene: TRBV6-7
D gene: TRBD2
clone size: NA
CDR3 protein: CASSYSLAGSYTGELFF
CDR3 DNA: TGTGCCAGCAGTTATTCTTTAGCGGGAAGCTACACCGGGGAGCTGTTTTTT

J gene: TRBJ2-3
V gene: TRBV7-9
D gene: TRBD2
clone size: once
CDR3 protein: CASSSHLAGGLTDTQYF
CDR3 DNA: TGTGCCAGCAGCTCCCATCTAGCGGGAGGGCTCACAGATACGCAGTATTTT

J gene: TRBJ2-1
V gene: TRBV10-3
D gene: NA
clone size: NA
CDR3 protein: CAISAQYNEQFF
CDR3 DNA: TGTGCCATCAGTGCACAGTACAATGAGCAGTTCTTC

J gene: TRBJ1-5
V gene: TRBV2
D gene: NA
clone size: NA
CDR3 protein: CASSDRSSNQPQHF
CDR3 DNA: TGTGCCAGCAGTGATAGGAGTAGCAATCAGCCCCAGCATTTT

J gene: TRBJ1-1
V gene: TRBV14
D gene: NA
clone size: few
CDR3 protein: CASSYQTVNTEAFF
CDR3 DNA: TGTGCCAGCAGCTATCAGACTGTGAACACTGAAGCTTTCTTT

J gene: TRBJ2-3
V gene: TRBV5-1
D gene: TRBD1
clone size: NA
CDR3 protein: CASSHGQGSTDTQYF
CDR3 DNA: TGCGCCAGCAGCCATGGACAGGGGAGCACAGATACGCAGTATTTT

J gene: TRBJ2-5
V gene: TRBV7-7
D gene: NA
clone size: NA
CDR3 protein: CASSLEGSSWETQYF
CDR3 DNA: TGTGCTAGCAGCTTGGAGGGTTCCTCTTGGGAGACCCAGTACTTC

J gene: TRBJ1-6
V gene: TRBV6-1
D gene: NA
clone size: NA
CDR3 protein: CASRGARDSSLSLHF
CDR3 DNA: TGTGCCAGCAGGGGCGCTCGGGACTCCTCGTTATCCCTCCACTTT

J gene: TRBJ1-4
V gene: TRBV6-1
D gene: NA
clone size: NA
CDR3 protein: CASTGGTNEKLFF
CDR3 DNA: TGTGCCAGCACGGGTGGGACTAATGAAAAACTGTTTTTT

J gene: TRBJ2-7
V gene: TRBV25-1
D gene: TRBD2
clone size: NA
CDR3 protein: CASSAGLATYEQYF
CDR3 DNA: TGTGCCAGCAGTGCGGGACTAGCGACCTACGAGCAGTACTTC

J gene: TRBJ1-5
V gene: TRBV19
D gene: NA
clone size: NA
CDR3 protein: CASSLGLNQPQHF
CDR3 DNA: TGTGCCAGTAGCCTGGGGCTCAATCAGCCCCAGCATTTT

J gene: TRBJ2-3
V gene: TRBV4-1
D gene: TRBD2
clone size: NA
CDR3 protein: CASSQEPTSGRTDTQYF
CDR3 DNA: TGCGCCAGCAGCCAAGAGCCCACTAGCGGGAGGACAGATACGCAGTATTTT

J gene: TRBJ1-2
V gene: TRBV29-1
D gene: NA
clone size: few
CDR3 protein: CSVGEGGHSFYGYTF
CDR3 DNA: TGCAGCGTTGGTGAGGGCGGCCACTCCTTCTATGGCTACACCTTC

J gene: TRBJ1-1
V gene: TRBV5-4
D gene: NA
clone size: NA
CDR3 protein: CASSPNRVNTEAFF
CDR3 DNA: TGTGCCAGCAGCCCAAACAGGGTCAACACTGAAGCTTTCTTT

J gene: TRBJ1-3
V gene: TRBV7-2
D gene: NA
clone size: NA
CDR3 protein: CASSFYSTGGNTIYF
CDR3 DNA: TGTGCCAGCAGCTTTTACAGCACAGGAGGAAACACCATATATTTT

J gene: TRBJ1-2
V gene: TRBV29-1
D gene: NA
clone size: once
CDR3 protein: CSVESGTNYGYTF
CDR3 DNA: TGCAGCGTTGAGTCGGGTACTAACTATGGCTACACCTTC

J gene: TRBJ1-4
V gene: TRBV7-8
D gene: NA
clone size: NA
CDR3 protein: CASSLREKLFF
CDR3 DNA: TGTGCCAGCAGCTTACGTGAAAAACTGTTTTTT

J gene: TRBJ1-1
V gene: TRBV6-5
D gene: TRBD1
clone size: NA
CDR3 protein: CASSKRQGNTEAFF
CDR3 DNA: TGTGCCAGCAGCAAAAGACAGGGGAACACTGAAGCTTTCTTT

J gene: TRBJ2-1
V gene: TRBV27
D gene: NA
clone size: NA
CDR3 protein: CASSLSRGGEQFF
CDR3 DNA: TGTGCCAGCAGCTTATCGAGGGGGGGTGAGCAGTTCTTC

J gene: TRBJ2-7
V gene: TRBV5-1
D gene: TRBD1
clone size: NA
CDR3 protein: CASSFWGQGMSGLGDYEQYF
CDR3 DNA: TGCGCCAGCAGCTTCTGGGGACAGGGGATGAGCGGACTAGGGGATTACGAGCAGTACTTC

J gene: TRBJ2-7
V gene: TRBV6-5
D gene: NA
clone size: NA
CDR3 protein: CASKAQDKSYEQYF
CDR3 DNA: TGTGCCAGCAAAGCTCAGGATAAATCCTACGAGCAGTACTTC

J gene: TRBJ1-1
V gene: TRBV5-1
D gene: NA
clone size: NA
CDR3 protein: CASSLYQSPGAEAFF
CDR3 DNA: TGCGCCAGCAGCTTATATCAGTCTCCGGGAGCTGAAGCTTTCTTT

J gene: TRBJ2-3
V gene: TRBV7-9
D gene: TRBD1
clone size: NA
CDR3 protein: CASSLVPRGRPDTQYF
CDR3 DNA: TGTGCCAGCAGCTTAGTCCCCAGGGGGAGACCAGATACGCAGTATTTT

J gene: TRBJ1-1
V gene: TRBV7-3
D gene: NA
clone size: NA
CDR3 protein: CASSLSYEGGTEAFF
CDR3 DNA: TGTGCCAGCAGCTTATCCTACGAAGGGGGCACTGAAGCTTTCTTT

J gene: TRBJ2-7
V gene: TRBV18
D gene: TRBD1
clone size: NA
CDR3 protein: CASSPGQGHSGEQYF
CDR3 DNA: TGTGCCAGCTCCCCAGGACAGGGTCATAGCGGCGAGCAGTACTTC

J gene: TRBJ2-7
V gene: TRBV7-2
D gene: NA
clone size: NA
CDR3 protein: CASGRGAELGEQYF
CDR3 DNA: TGTGCCAGCGGCAGGGGCGCGGAGTTGGGAGAGCAGTACTTC

J gene: TRBJ2-3
V gene: TRBV30
D gene: NA
clone size: NA
CDR3 protein: CAWTAGIITDTQYF
CDR3 DNA: TGTGCCTGGACGGCGGGGATCATCACAGATACGCAGTATTTT

J gene: TRBJ1-1
V gene: TRBV6-5
D gene: NA
clone size: NA
CDR3 protein: CASSYSGGTEAFF
CDR3 DNA: TGTGCCAGCAGTTACTCAGGGGGCACTGAAGCTTTCTTT

J gene: TRBJ1-3
V gene: TRBV5-1
D gene: NA
clone size: NA
CDR3 protein: CASSGQWISGNTIYF
CDR3 DNA: TGCGCCAGCAGCGGACAGTGGATCTCTGGAAACACCATATATTTT